This is a list of T cell receptor beta chains from one sample in a study of PD-1 blockade in classical Hodgkin lymphoma. TCRdb's copy holds only in-frame clones and misses some; the assay was immunoSEQ multiplex PCR. The table lists 30,000 to 35,000 clones, about 81% of them singletons. The sequenced sample was CD4+ T cells from blood, obtained before the fourth cycle of nivolumab. These receptors came from a human donor with classical Hodgkin lymphoma. The CDR3 runs from the conserved cysteine through the conserved F or W. The order of the fields is V gene, clone size, J gene, D gene, CDR3 protein, CDR3 DNA. A D gene is named only where the DNA matches it firmly. Clone size is shown for a subset of rows, as once, few, many or a class of expanded clone.

TRBV5-6	medium-sized	TRBJ1-2	TRBD1	CASRFTGGYGYTF	TGTGCCAGCAGATTCACAGGGGGCTATGGCTACACCTTC
TRBV9	-	TRBJ2-7	-	CASSVGAGAYEQYF	TGTGCCAGCAGCGTGGGGGCAGGAGCCTACGAGCAGTACTTC
TRBV6-1	-	TRBJ2-1	TRBD2	CASSGLAGGVYNEQFF	TGTGCCAGCAGTGGGCTAGCGGGGGGGGTCTACAATGAGCAGTTCTTC
TRBV6-1	-	TRBJ2-3	-	CASSPQITDTQYF	TGTGCCAGCAGTCCCCAGATCACAGATACGCAGTATTTT
TRBV29-1	-	TRBJ2-5	TRBD1	CSVGQGETQYF	TGCAGCGTTGGACAGGGGGAGACCCAGTACTTC
TRBV5-5	-	TRBJ2-1	-	CASSSEFGYSYNEQFF	TGTGCCAGCAGCTCTGAATTTGGGTACTCCTACAATGAGCAGTTCTTC
TRBV28	once	TRBJ1-4	-	CASSFFKSNEKLFF	TGTGCCAGCAGTTTTTTCAAATCTAATGAAAAACTGTTTTTT
TRBV27	few	TRBJ1-2	-	CASSSVRQAHYGYTF	TGTGCCAGCAGTTCTGTCCGACAGGCCCACTATGGCTACACCTTC
TRBV19	-	TRBJ1-2	TRBD1	CASRPGQGGGYTF	TGTGCCAGTAGACCGGGACAGGGAGGTGGCTACACCTTC
TRBV10-3	-	TRBJ2-7	-	CAIRLRADSYEQYF	TGTGCCATCAGACTTCGGGCGGACTCCTACGAGCAGTACTTC
TRBV6-6	-	TRBJ1-2	-	CASSYLGGYTF	TGTGCCAGCAGTTATTTGGGTGGCTACACCTTC
TRBV6-1	-	TRBJ1-2	TRBD1	CASSGSGGTNYGYTF	TGTGCCAGCAGTGGGTCAGGGGGCACTAACTATGGCTACACCTTC
TRBV19	-	TRBJ2-1	TRBD2	CASSIDLSGGDEQFF	TGTGCCAGTAGTATAGATCTGAGCGGGGGGGATGAGCAGTTCTTC
TRBV7-2	-	TRBJ2-7	TRBD2	CASSLALAGLPYEQYF	TGTGCCAGCAGCTTAGCGTTAGCGGGGCTACCCTACGAGCAGTACTTC
TRBV25-1	-	TRBJ1-3	-	CASSESQTNPGNTIYF	TGTGCCAGCAGTGAATCCCAGACGAACCCTGGAAACACCATATATTTT
TRBV4-2	-	TRBJ1-1	-	CASSPTYTQNTEAFF	TGTGCCAGCAGCCCCACTTACACGCAGAACACTGAAGCTTTCTTT
TRBV5-8	-	TRBJ1-1	TRBD1	CASEEDRVNTEAFF	TGTGCCAGCGAGGAGGACAGGGTGAACACTGAAGCTTTCTTT
TRBV6-4	-	TRBJ2-5	-	CASSDYNQETQYF	TGTGCCAGCAGTGACTATAACCAAGAGACCCAGTACTTC
TRBV11-2	-	TRBJ1-2	-	CASREGHYSTLFYGYTF	TGTGCCAGCAGAGAAGGACATTACTCGACACTCTTCTATGGCTACACCTTC
TRBV11-2	-	TRBJ2-2	-	CASSLGLNTGELFF	TGTGCCAGCAGCTTAGGTTTGAACACCGGGGAGCTGTTTTTT
TRBV10-1	-	TRBJ1-6	TRBD1	CASSEPRGTGVAYSPLHF	TGCGCCAGCAGTGAGCCGAGGGGGACAGGGGTCGCTTACTCACCCCTCCACTTT
TRBV21-1	few	TRBJ1-1	-	CASSREDRASEAFF	TGTGCCAGCAGCAGGGAGGACAGGGCCTCTGAAGCTTTCTTT
TRBV10-3	-	TRBJ1-4	-	CAISEIRDGNEKLFF	TGTGCCATCAGTGAGATTCGGGACGGTAATGAAAAACTGTTTTTT
TRBV5-1	once	TRBJ2-3	TRBD2	CASSQESGGIDTQYF	TGCGCCAGCAGCCAGGAAAGCGGGGGCATAGATACGCAGTATTTT
TRBV7-6	-	TRBJ2-7	-	CASSLGYRERRYEQYF	TGTGCCAGCAGCTTAGGCTACAGGGAGCGTCGCTACGAGCAGTACTTC
TRBV4-2	-	TRBJ1-2	-	CASSQDGRYGYTF	TGTGCCAGCAGCCAAGACGGCCGGTATGGCTACACCTTC
TRBV5-6	-	TRBJ1-3	-	CASRGGSSGNTIYF	TGTGCCAGCAGAGGAGGGTCATCTGGAAACACCATATATTTT
TRBV28	few	TRBJ1-2	-	CASSFDRLTNYGYTF	TGTGCCAGCAGTTTCGACAGACTTACTAACTATGGCTACACCTTC
TRBV15	-	TRBJ1-2	-	CATRHTGNSGYGYTF	TGTGCCACCAGGCATACAGGGAATTCGGGCTATGGCTACACCTTC
TRBV29-1	-	TRBJ1-5	-	CSVSVGGMDQPQHF	TGCAGCGTTTCGGTGGGGGGGATGGATCAGCCCCAGCATTTT
TRBV18	-	TRBJ2-7	TRBD2	CASSPLTGGGSYEQYF	TGTGCCAGCTCACCCCTGACGGGAGGGGGTTCCTACGAGCAGTACTTC